Listed below are T cell receptor beta chains from one sample, sequenced in a study of cytomegalovirus exposure and HLA in healthy donors. Using immunoSEQ multiplex PCR, the repertoire was profiled, and TCRdb retains in-frame clones only, with some absent. The sample has 150,000 to 250,000 clones; around 84% are singletons. Sequencing was performed on PBMCs. These receptors were collected from a woman in her twenties or thirties in good health and CMV-seropositive. The CDR3 runs from the conserved cysteine through the conserved F or W. D genes are given only for firm matches. A clone size is listed for some rows: how often the clone was seen (once, few, many), or a class if it is expanded.

D gene: .
J gene: TRBJ2-7
clone size: .
V gene: TRBV15
CDR3 DNA: TGTGCCACCAGCAGAGTAGGGGTTGACGAGCAGTACTTC
CDR3 protein: CATSRVGVDEQYF

D gene: TRBD2
J gene: TRBJ2-7
clone size: .
V gene: TRBV27
CDR3 DNA: TGTGCCAGCACCCTGGGGGGGGGTGCCTACGAGCAGTACTTC
CDR3 protein: CASTLGGGAYEQYF

D gene: .
J gene: TRBJ1-4
clone size: .
V gene: TRBV6-6
CDR3 DNA: TGTGCCAGCTGTAACCAACGGGATGAAAAACTGTTTTTT
CDR3 protein: CASCNQRDEKLFF

D gene: .
J gene: TRBJ1-1
clone size: .
V gene: TRBV5-1
CDR3 DNA: TGCGCCAGCAGCTTGGAAGGGGTGGCTGAAGCTTTCTTT
CDR3 protein: CASSLEGVAEAFF

D gene: .
J gene: TRBJ1-2
clone size: .
V gene: TRBV6-5
CDR3 DNA: TGTGCCAGCAGACCCAACAGTTACTATGGCTACACCTTC
CDR3 protein: CASRPNSYYGYTF

D gene: TRBD2
J gene: TRBJ2-7
clone size: few
V gene: TRBV6-5
CDR3 DNA: TGTGCCAGCCGGGGGGCCTACGAGCAGTACTTC
CDR3 protein: CASRGAYEQYF

D gene: .
J gene: TRBJ1-1
clone size: once
V gene: TRBV6-1
CDR3 DNA: TGTGCCAGCAGCCGTTCCCTTGCGTCAATTGAAGCTTTCTTT
CDR3 protein: CASSRSLASIEAFF

D gene: TRBD2
J gene: TRBJ2-7
clone size: .
V gene: TRBV6-5
CDR3 DNA: TGTGCCAGCAGTTACGGTGCTGCGGGAGAGGCCTACGAGCAGTACTTC
CDR3 protein: CASSYGAAGEAYEQYF

D gene: TRBD1
J gene: TRBJ2-6
clone size: .
V gene: TRBV27
CDR3 DNA: TGTGCCAGCAGTTCTATCCGGGACAGAAGCTCTGGGGCCAACGTCCTGACTTTC
CDR3 protein: CASSSIRDRSSGANVLTF

D gene: .
J gene: TRBJ1-1
clone size: .
V gene: TRBV10-3
CDR3 DNA: TGTGCCATCAGTGAGGAGACAGAGACCGAAGCTTTCTTT
CDR3 protein: CAISEETETEAFF

D gene: .
J gene: TRBJ2-7
clone size: .
V gene: TRBV5-1
CDR3 DNA: TGCGCCAGCAGCCCGGACTCTCCGGACGAGCAGTACTTC
CDR3 protein: CASSPDSPDEQYF

D gene: .
J gene: TRBJ2-7
clone size: .
V gene: TRBV6-1
CDR3 DNA: TGTGCCAGCAGTGATAGGGGGAGGGAGGTAAGATACGAGCAGTACTTC
CDR3 protein: CASSDRGREVRYEQYF

D gene: TRBD1
J gene: TRBJ1-1
clone size: .
V gene: TRBV19
CDR3 DNA: TGTGCCAGTAGTCTCCCCGGGACAGGGAACACTGAAGCTTTCTTT
CDR3 protein: CASSLPGTGNTEAFF

D gene: TRBD1
J gene: TRBJ2-7
clone size: .
V gene: TRBV12-5
CDR3 DNA: TGTGCTAGTGGTTTGGCGACAGGGGGCATGAACTTC
CDR3 protein: CASGLATGGMNF

D gene: .
J gene: TRBJ1-1
clone size: .
V gene: TRBV2
CDR3 DNA: TGTGCCAGCAGCGTTTCCGGGAACACTGAAGCTTTCTTT
CDR3 protein: CASSVSGNTEAFF

D gene: .
J gene: TRBJ2-3
clone size: .
V gene: TRBV30
CDR3 DNA: TGTGCCTGGGCCACAGGTCAGGGGCGGAAAGATACGCAGTATTTT
CDR3 protein: CAWATGQGRKDTQYF

D gene: TRBD1
J gene: TRBJ2-1
clone size: .
V gene: TRBV7-2
CDR3 DNA: TGTGCCAGCAGCTCGGACAGGGCCGGCTCCTACAATGAGCAGTTCTTC
CDR3 protein: CASSSDRAGSYNEQFF

D gene: .
J gene: TRBJ2-2
clone size: .
V gene: TRBV29-1
CDR3 DNA: TGCAGCGTCGCGGTGGTAAGAGACGGAACCGGGGAGCTGTTTTTT
CDR3 protein: CSVAVVRDGTGELFF

D gene: .
J gene: TRBJ1-1
clone size: .
V gene: TRBV19
CDR3 DNA: TGTGCCAGTAGTGTGGACAGAGACACTGAAGCTTTCTTT
CDR3 protein: CASSVDRDTEAFF

D gene: .
J gene: TRBJ1-1
clone size: once
V gene: TRBV5-4
CDR3 DNA: TGTGCCAGCAGCTTTTCACGGAGGGAAGCTTTCTTT
CDR3 protein: CASSFSRREAFF

D gene: .
J gene: TRBJ2-7
clone size: .
V gene: TRBV5-6
CDR3 DNA: TGTGCCAGCAGCTTGGATATCTTCGGGCAGGGTGGGTACGAGCAGTACTTC
CDR3 protein: CASSLDIFGQGGYEQYF

D gene: .
J gene: TRBJ1-2
clone size: .
V gene: TRBV28
CDR3 DNA: TGTGCCAGCAGTTTGGGGGTAGACAGGCTAACTAACTATGGCTACACCTTC
CDR3 protein: CASSLGVDRLTNYGYTF

D gene: TRBD1
J gene: TRBJ1-2
clone size: .
V gene: TRBV5-1
CDR3 DNA: TGCGCCAGCAGCTTCAGGCCCTTAGCGAGGGACAGTCTCTATGGCTACACCTTC
CDR3 protein: CASSFRPLARDSLYGYTF

D gene: .
J gene: TRBJ1-1
clone size: .
V gene: TRBV29-1
CDR3 DNA: TGCAGCGCCCACCTACGGGCTGAAGCTTTCTTT
CDR3 protein: CSAHLRAEAFF

D gene: .
J gene: TRBJ1-3
clone size: once
V gene: TRBV5-8
CDR3 DNA: TGTGCCAGCAGCTGGGCAGACACCATATATTTT
CDR3 protein: CASSWADTIYF

D gene: TRBD2
J gene: TRBJ2-1
clone size: .
V gene: TRBV7-7
CDR3 DNA: TGTGCTAGCAGTCAAGCCGCGGGAGGATACGGTGAGCAGTTCTTC
CDR3 protein: CASSQAAGGYGEQFF

D gene: TRBD2
J gene: TRBJ2-7
clone size: .
V gene: TRBV6-5
CDR3 DNA: TGTGCCAGCAGTAAGCCCCTAGCGGGAGTGGTGTACTTC
CDR3 protein: CASSKPLAGVVYF

D gene: TRBD1
J gene: TRBJ2-5
clone size: .
V gene: TRBV11-2
CDR3 DNA: TGTGCCAGCAGCTCCCACACAGGGGAACAAGAGACCCAGTACTTC
CDR3 protein: CASSSHTGEQETQYF

D gene: .
J gene: TRBJ1-2
clone size: .
V gene: TRBV6-5
CDR3 DNA: TGTGCCAGCAGTCCCACAGGGAATGGCTACACCTTC
CDR3 protein: CASSPTGNGYTF

D gene: .
J gene: TRBJ1-1
clone size: .
V gene: TRBV5-8
CDR3 DNA: TGTGCCAGCAGCTTGGTTTCGACACATATGACTGAAGCTTTCTTT
CDR3 protein: CASSLVSTHMTEAFF

D gene: .
J gene: TRBJ1-2
clone size: .
V gene: TRBV7-9
CDR3 DNA: TGTGCCAGCAGCTCCGTAGAGGGCTACACCTTC
CDR3 protein: CASSSVEGYTF